These 4 T cell receptor beta chains originate from one sample sequenced in a study of graft-versus-host responses after intestinal transplantation. Data came from immunoSEQ multiplex PCR; TCRdb stores just in-frame clones and leaves some out. The data show tens of thousands of clones, roughly nine tenths seen once. Graft-derived tissue was subjected to processing to liberate intraepithelial and lamina propria lymphocytes. The sample here was ileum tissue, taken less than 210 days after intestinal transplant. The source is a human patient who received an intestinal transplant, so some T cells may come from the graft donor.

The rearrangement joins TRBV5-4 to TRBJ2-7; the D gene is possibly TRBD1 (6 bases). Germline CDR1 is SGHNT and CDR2 is YYREEE (reference sequence). V lost 4 bases to trimming and J lost 3 bases, with 8 bases between them. The CDR3 runs to 12 residues. Here the CDR3 reads CASSLQGYEQYF. The CDR3 DNA sequence: TGTGCCAGCAGCCTACAGGGCTACGAGCAGTACTTC. Filled out from reference TRBV5-4 and TRBJ2-7, the complete variable domain reads ETGVTQSPTHLIKTRGQQVTLRCSSQSGHNTVSWYQQALGQGPQFIFQYYREEENGRGNFPPRFSGLQFPNYSSELNVNALELDDSALYLCASSLQGYEQYFGPGTRLTVT.

CDR3 amino acids: CASSERLAGVADTQYF. DNA of the CDR3: TGTGCCAGCAGCGAAAGACTAGCGGGAGTTGCAGATACGCAGTATTTT. The chain carries TRBV9 and TRBJ2-3, with 12 bases identical to TRBD2. The length of the CDR3 is 16 residues. CDR1 is SGDLS, CDR2 YYNGEE, per germline. Trimming removed 3 bases from V and 4 bases from J; junction bases left unmatched: 6.

About this clone: An end of the junction does not agree with germline; a read error may underlie this. This chain connects TRBV2 to TRBJ2-7, with unresolved D. Germline V gene lookup returns CDR1 SNHLY and CDR2 FYNNEI. The CDR3 runs 12 residues. The CDR3 nucleotides are TGTGCCACCAGTCTGGGGTGGGGCGAGCAGTACTTC. Amino acid sequence: CATSLGWGEQYF.

The J gene is TRBJ2-2, the V gene TRBV28, with a weak D call TRBD1 (6 bases). The CDR3 is made up of 15 amino acids. Trimming left V 1 base short and J 5 bases short, with 11 bases between. Germline values: CDR1 MDHEN, CDR2 SYDVKM. This CDR3 reads CASSLLGTNTGELFF. CDR3 DNA: TGTGCCAGCAGTTTATTGGGGACAAATACCGGGGAGCTGTTTTTT.